This T cell receptor beta chain comes out of a study of blood T cell repertoires in COVID-19. Study overall: Acute-phase and convalescent COVID-19 samples originated in the United States, Italy and Spain.

Those enrolled in Seattle joined during active infection and were followed longitudinally afterward. Original handling: Scientists estimated how many nucleated cells there were by amplifying reference gene primers. Method: immunoSEQ multiplex PCR; TCRdb's copy keeps in-frame clones and lacks some. From that table come the V and J calls and clone size; the DNA was used to work out D and trimming. Counted here are approximately 53,000 clones, roughly 90% occurring once; the ten biggest clones make up more than 20%. This clone was seen only a few times. This CDR3 comprises 14 residues. Germline V CDR1 and CDR2: MNHEY, SMNVEV (reference sequence). V shed 4 bases and J 6 bases; nucleotides not matched to a gene: 5.

The V gene is TRBV27, the J gene TRBJ2-1, with 8 bases identical to TRBD1. The sequence was obtained from a woman older than 75 with COVID-19, enrolled during active disease. Sequenced material: peripheral blood. In DNA form, the CDR3 reads TGTGCCAGCAGTTCGTGGGGGACAGGCAATGAGCAGTTCTTC. Its translation is CASSSWGTGNEQFF.